This entry concerns a single T cell receptor beta chain. The CDR3 contains 14 residues. With 3 bases clipped from V and 4 bases from J, the junction kept 2 bases outside the gene matches. Germline CDR1 reads LNHDA; CDR2 reads SQIVND (reference sequence). Libraries were prepared by immunoSEQ multiplex PCR; TCRdb keeps only in-frame clonotypes and omits some of them. The table shows roughly 250,000 clones, with 87% occurring only once. This entry is derived from a study of blood T cell repertoires in COVID-19. Sequenced sample: peripheral blood. The sequence was obtained from a woman in her forties or fifties with acute or convalescent COVID-19. This rearrangement joins TRBV19 to TRBJ2-1; 8 positions match TRBD2. The CDR3 here is CASSMTSAYNEQFF. CDR3 coding DNA: TGTGCCAGTAGTATGACTAGCGCGTACAATGAGCAGTTCTTC.